The rows below give T cell receptor beta chains drawn from one sample of a study of T-cell reconstitution after alpha-beta-depleted transplantation in children. TCRdb reprocessed the PCR reads with MiXCR, giving one entry per CDR3 protein. The data show hundreds of thousands of distinct CDR3 sequences, roughly 14% seen once. This material consisted of PBMCs, taken before TCRalphabeta/CD19-depleted stem cell transplant. Every receptor here comes from a girl between 2 and 10 years old with congenital amegakaryocytic thrombocytopenia, due to receive a stem cell transplant. CDR3s include the opening cysteine and the closing phenylalanine or tryptophan. A D gene is named only where the DNA matches it firmly. A row's size may be missing; if present it is once, few, many or a size class.

J gene,D gene,V gene,clone size,CDR3 DNA,CDR3 protein
TRBJ2-3,NA,TRBV20-1,many,TGCAGTGCCCCCTGGGGGCGGGGGAAAGATACGCAGTATTTT,CSAPWGRGKDTQYF
TRBJ2-1,TRBD2,TRBV7-9,few,TGTGCCAGCAGCTTGGGGGAGGGGACTTACAATGAGCAGTTCTTC,CASSLGEGTYNEQFF
TRBJ2-5,NA,TRBV4-1,NA,TGCGCCAGCAGCCTTAAACCTGAGGGAATCGGCGGTGAGACCCAGTACTTC,CASSLKPEGIGGETQYF
TRBJ1-2,TRBD1,TRBV5-5,few,TGTGCCAGCAGCCGCACACCTTGGGACAGAGCTAACTATGGCTACACCTTC,CASSRTPWDRANYGYTF
TRBJ2-7,NA,TRBV6-5,many,TGTGCCAGCAGTTACTCGAGTTTGGCGAACGAGCAGTACTTC,CASSYSSLANEQYF
TRBJ2-1,NA,TRBV28,NA,TGTGCCAGCAGTTTAGGGCACAGTCTAGTTTATGAGCAGTTCTTC,CASSLGHSLVYEQFF
TRBJ1-5,NA,TRBV7-3,NA,TGTGCCAGCAGCGAGTCCCCCAGGTCGAATAGCAATCAGCCCCAGCATTTT,CASSESPRSNSNQPQHF
TRBJ2-7,NA,TRBV20-1,few,TGCAGTGCTAGAGATGGCCGGACTGTAGCGACCTACGAGCAGTACTTC,CSARDGRTVATYEQYF
TRBJ2-1,TRBD1,TRBV5-1,few,TGCGCCAGCAGCTTGCAGGGGGCGCGTGAGCAGTTCTTC,CASSLQGAREQFF
TRBJ1-5,TRBD1,TRBV10-3,NA,TGTGCCACCTTCAGGAGGGAGAATGTGGACAGGGCCCAGCCCCAGCATTTT,CATFRRENVDRAQPQHF
TRBJ1-4,TRBD1,TRBV29-1,few,TGCAGCGGCCGACAGGGTGCGGACGAAAAACTGTTTTTT,CSGRQGADEKLFF
TRBJ1-2,NA,TRBV5-1,NA,TGCGCCAGCAGCCAACCGGGAGGGGGTAATGGCTACACCTTC,CASSQPGGGNGYTF
TRBJ2-3,NA,TRBV7-9,many,TGTGCCAGCAGCTTAGGTAGGGTACGGGCAGATACGCAGTATTTT,CASSLGRVRADTQYF
TRBJ2-5,NA,TRBV6-1,few,TGTGCCAGCAGTCAGGAGAGTTTTTCCCAAGAGACCCAGTACTTC,CASSQESFSQETQYF
TRBJ2-1,NA,TRBV12-3/TRBV12-4,many,TGTGCCAGCAGTCTCCCCCTGGAGGCCAATGAGCAGTTCTTC,CASSLPLEANEQFF